This T cell receptor beta chain stems from a study of blood T cell repertoires in COVID-19. The germline CDR1 and CDR2 sequences are SGHNT and YYREEE (reference sequence). The CDR3 covers 15 residues. V lost 2 bases to trimming and J lost 0 bases, with 11 bases between them. This table comes from immunoSEQ multiplex PCR, and its TCRdb copy is limited to in-frame clones, with some not included. The sample lists 200,000 to 250,000 clones, about 84% occurring once. This clone showed up just a few times. The receptor was derived from an elderly woman with COVID-19, enrolled during active disease. J is TRBJ1-2 and V is TRBV5-4; D ambiguous. Sequencing was done on a sample of peripheral blood. CDR3 in DNA: TGTGCCAGCAGCTTTACAGACCGATCTAACTATGGCTACACCTTC. This codes for CASSFTDRSNYGYTF.